Shown below are 5 T cell receptor beta chains from a single sample sequenced in a study of regulatory T cells in long-lasting Graves disease. Construction of the TCR beta libraries employed iRepertoire HTBI primers in conjunction with Arm-PCR of CDR3 regions. One entry per CDR3 protein results from TCRdb running MiXCR on the multiplex PCR reads. The data show about 400,000 distinct CDR3 sequences, approximately 16% seen once. Time point indicated: newly diagnosed GD, antithyroid drugs for less than 3 months. PBMC-extracted RNA yielded the TCR library. A further study also used this sample, focusing on T cells in Graves' hyperthyroidism and ophthalmopathy.

The specimen comprised peripheral blood mononuclear cells (PBMCs), sampled at new diagnosis, from a patient treated with antithyroid drugs. These receptors originate from a woman between 40 and 55 years old with Graves disease.

This clonotype has at least ten counts. V usage is TRBV18 and J usage is TRBJ1-3; D unresolved. Trimming took 3 bases from V and 3 from J, leaving 12 bases between them. The germline V gene encodes CDR1 KGHSH and CDR2 LQKENI. The CDR3 totals 15 residues. CDR3 sequence: CASSPRDVVGNTIYF. CDR3 in DNA: TGTGCCAGCTCACCGCGAGACGTAGTTGGAAACACCATATATTTT.

Comment on this clonotype: A much larger clone differs from this one at a single base, so this may be a read error. V usage is TRBV10-2 and J usage is TRBJ2-7; the match to TRBD1 covers 7 bases. Germline V gene data show CDR1 as WSHSY and CDR2 as SAAADI. CDR3 size: 13 residues. V shed 2 bases and J 5 bases; nucleotides not matched to a gene: 3. DNA for the CDR3: TGCGCCAGCAGTGAGCACAGGGGTCACGAGCAGTACTTC. Protein sequence: CASSEHRGHEQYF.

There are many counts of this clonotype. The V call is TRBV2, the J call TRBJ2-2, with D perhaps matching TRBD1 (6 bases). Trimming stripped 6 bases from V and 0 bases from J, with 8 bases between. The CDR3 is made up of 14 amino acids. From germline, CDR1 is SNHLY and CDR2 FYNNEI. Here the CDR3 reads CASRAGANTGELFF. The CDR3 DNA reads as TGTGCCAGCAGAGCAGGGGCGAACACCGGGGAGCTGTTTTTT.

This clonotype was counted between two and nine times. The chain couples TRBV6-2 or TRBV6-3 to TRBJ2-1; D uncertain. V lost 8 bases, J lost 0 bases, and 8 bases lay in between. The germline V gene encodes CDR1 MNHEY and CDR2 SVGEGT. The CDR3 spans 13 residues. The CDR3: CASGRNSYNEQFF. In DNA, the CDR3 is TGTGCCAGCGGACGGAACTCCTACAATGAGCAGTTCTTC.

This clonotype was observed a few times. This rearrangement joins TRBV28 to TRBJ2-7, with D tentatively TRBD1 (5 bases). Germline assignment: CDR1 MDHEN and CDR2 SYDVKM. The V gene lost 7 bases and the J gene lost 0 bases, with 13 bases spanning the gap. The CDR3 has 14 residues. In DNA form, the CDR3 reads TGTGCCAGCACCCCCCCTGGGGCCTCCTACGAGCAGTACTTC. Translation: CASTPPGASYEQYF.